Sequencing of this T cell receptor (beta chain) was carried out in a study of OX40 agonist ivuxolimab in advanced cancers. Study outcomes and limitations: Not determined was the antigen specificity of the expanded peripheral T cells. Clonal expansion was among the lowest in partial responders at 0.1-3.0 mg/kg, especially CD8+. Clonal expansion by week 6 occurred in CD4+ and CD8+ blood T cells (at 0.1 to 3.0 mg/kg).

About this clone itself: What it recognizes is unknown.

This CDR3 is built from 14 residues. V lost 5 bases, J lost 6 bases, and 7 bases stayed unmatched. Germline loops: CDR1 MGHRA, CDR2 YSYEKL. Data came from immunoSEQ multiplex PCR; TCRdb stores just in-frame clones and leaves some out. Altogether over 45,000 clones are present, around 90% being singletons, with the ten largest covering around 3.4%. The J gene is TRBJ2-3, the V gene TRBV4-1; 8 bases match TRBD2. This receptor was obtained from an adult with an advanced solid tumor such as melanoma, head and neck, liver or kidney cancer. The specimen comprised CD4+ or CD8+ T cells sorted from blood, sampled in a trial of the OX40 agonist ivuxolimab. CDR3 loop: CASSTGGAGDTQYF. In DNA form, the CDR3 reads TGCGCCAGCAGCACCGGGGGGGCTGGGGATACGCAGTATTTT.